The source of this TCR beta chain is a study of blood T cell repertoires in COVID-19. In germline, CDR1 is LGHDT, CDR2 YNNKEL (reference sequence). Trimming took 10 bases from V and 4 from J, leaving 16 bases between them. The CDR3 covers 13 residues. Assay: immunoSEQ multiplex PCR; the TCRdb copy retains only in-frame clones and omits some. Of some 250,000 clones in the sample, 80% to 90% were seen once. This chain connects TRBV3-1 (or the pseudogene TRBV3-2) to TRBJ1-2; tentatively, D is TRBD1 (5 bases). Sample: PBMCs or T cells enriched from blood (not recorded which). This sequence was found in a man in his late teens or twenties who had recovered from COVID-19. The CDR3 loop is CATYGPRGYGYTF. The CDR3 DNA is TGTGCCACCTATGGACCTAGGGGCTATGGCTACACCTTC.